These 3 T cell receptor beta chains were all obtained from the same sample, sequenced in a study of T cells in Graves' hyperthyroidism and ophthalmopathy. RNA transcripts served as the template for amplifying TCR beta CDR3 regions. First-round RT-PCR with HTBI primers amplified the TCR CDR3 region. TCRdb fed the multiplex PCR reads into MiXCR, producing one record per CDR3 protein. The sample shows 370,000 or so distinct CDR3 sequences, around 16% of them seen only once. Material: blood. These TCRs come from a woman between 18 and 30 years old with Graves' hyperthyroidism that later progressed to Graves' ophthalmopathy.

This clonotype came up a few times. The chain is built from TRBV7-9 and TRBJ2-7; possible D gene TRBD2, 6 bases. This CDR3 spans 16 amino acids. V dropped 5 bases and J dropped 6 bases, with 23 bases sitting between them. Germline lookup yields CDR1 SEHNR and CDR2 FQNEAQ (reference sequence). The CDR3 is CASSAPGVPAGIEQYF. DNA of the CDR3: TGTGCCAGCAGCGCACCTGGAGTTCCGGCGGGGATCGAGCAGTACTTC. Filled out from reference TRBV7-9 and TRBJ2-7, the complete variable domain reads DTGVSQNPRHKITKRGQNVTFRCDPISEHNRLYWYRQTLGQGPEFLTYFQNEAQLEKSRLLSDRFSAERPKGSFSTLEIQRTEQGDSAMYLCASSAPGVPAGIEQYFGPGTRLTVT.

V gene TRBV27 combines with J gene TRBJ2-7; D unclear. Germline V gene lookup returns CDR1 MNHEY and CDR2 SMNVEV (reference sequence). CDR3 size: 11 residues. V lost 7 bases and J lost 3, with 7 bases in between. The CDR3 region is CASKSSYEQYF. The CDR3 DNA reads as TGTGCCAGCAAATCGAGCTACGAGCAGTACTTC.

This CDR3 is CASSHQLARADTQYF. The CDR3, as DNA: TGTGCCAGCAGTCATCAACTAGCACGAGCTGATACGCAGTATTTT. This chain connects TRBV5-4 to TRBJ2-3; possible D gene TRBD2, 6 bases. Trimming shortened V by 5 bases and J by 6 bases, and 19 bases separated the two germline ends. The CDR3 has 15 amino acids. Germline lookup yields CDR1 SGHNT and CDR2 YYREEE (reference sequence).